One T cell receptor beta chain is described in this entry. Its antigen is still unknown. Only in-frame clones appear in the TCRdb table, and some are missing; sequencing was by immunoSEQ multiplex PCR. The table lists 46,000 or so clones, 65% to 90% of them singletons. This sample is part of a study of T cell clonotyping in hematopoietic cell transplantation. Broader study findings: Few recipient clonotypes overlapped donors; over 95% were de novo at given depth.

The length of the CDR3 is 13 residues. V was cut by 8 bases and J by 3 bases, with 12 bases left in between. The germline V gene has CDR1 LNHDA and CDR2 SQIVND (reference sequence). Time point given: recipient sample about 28 days before transplant, after cytoreduction. This clonotype was obtained from a man aged 55-75 years with biphenotypic leukemia. Some clones in this sample may be carry-over from other donors' samples. This chain uses TRBV19 with TRBJ2-3; D not certain. The sequences come from peripheral blood mononuclear cells, collected before stem cell transplant. This CDR3 reads CASSRARTDTQYF. The CDR3 DNA reads as TGTGCCAGTTCCCGGGCAAGGACAGATACGCAGTATTTT. Together with reference TRBV19 and TRBJ2-3, the CDR3 gives the full variable domain: DGGITQSPKYLFRKEGQNVTLSCEQNLNHDAMYWYRQDPGQGLRLIYYSQIVNDFQKGDIAEGYSVSREKKESFPLTVTSAQKNPTAFYLCASSRARTDTQYFGPGTRLTVL.